This T cell receptor beta chain derives from a study of T cells in localized non-small cell lung cancer. Assay used: immunoSEQ multiplex PCR; TCRdb lists only in-frame clones, some missing. Of about 72,000 clones in the sample, approximately 84% were seen once. On this clone: As yet, its antigen is unknown.

Findings of the study overall: Median roughly 57 top-100 tumor clones were shared with paired adjacent lung. Greater blood T cell density accompanied longer overall survival.

Here the sequenced sample was peripheral blood, taken before any cancer treatment. The receptor comes from a female donor over 55 with stage I lung adenocarcinoma.

The CDR3 loop is CASSRGQQYGYTF. The DNA for the CDR3 is TGTGCCAGCAGCCGGGGACAGCAATATGGCTACACCTTC. The V call is TRBV11-3, the J call TRBJ1-2; 7 nucleotides match TRBD1. Germline CDR1 reads SGHNT; CDR2 reads YENEEA. Germline trimming cut 5 bases from V and 5 bases from J; bases unmatched to any gene: 5. CDR3 length: 13 residues. Drawing the rest from reference TRBV11-3 and TRBJ1-2, the complete variable domain is EAGVVQSPRYKIIEKKQPVAFWCNPISGHNTLYWYLQNLGQGPELLIRYENEEAVDDSQLPKDRFSAERLKGVDSTLKIQPAELGDSAVYLCASSRGQQYGYTFGSGTRLTVV.